The 5 T cell receptor beta chains presented below share a single source sample, sequenced in a study of T cell repertoires in cytomegalovirus infection. TCRdb recomputed calls from the reads with MiXCR, one row per CDR3 protein. The sample contains about 740,000 distinct CDR3 sequences, 35% to 45% of which appear only once. Sequencing was done on a sample of PBMCs. The receptors were gathered from a human donor in good health (CMV status not recorded). Some clones in this sample may be carry-over from other donors' samples.

This clonotype was counted a few times. This chain uses TRBV6-5 with TRBJ2-3, with D perhaps matching TRBD1 (6 bases). With 0 bases removed from V and 6 bases from J, the gap between germline ends came to 16 bases. CDR1 and CDR2 from the germline V gene are MNHEY and SVGAGI. There are 16 residues in the CDR3. CDR3 bases: TGTGCCAGCAGTTACTCGAGTGTGGGGGCGATGGATACGCAGTATTTT. This gives the protein CASSYSSVGAMDTQYF.

This clonotype was seen only a few times. The chain carries TRBV5-6 and TRBJ1-5, with unresolved D. Germline CDR1 is SGHDT and CDR2 is YYEEEE. The CDR3 extends over 13 amino acids. V was cut by 3 bases and J by 6 bases, with 10 bases left in between. The CDR3 coding sequence is TGTGCCAGCAGCTCGACGTCTGTTCAGCCCCAGCATTTT. It encodes CASSSTSVQPQHF.

This clonotype was recorded a few times. The CDR3 bases are TGTGCCAGCAGCTTACAGGCTGGAAGAGAGACCCAGTACTTC. Its translation is CASSLQAGRETQYF. The chain links TRBV7-8 to TRBJ2-5; D is unresolved. The CDR3 extends over 14 amino acids. V lost 2 bases to trimming and J lost 4 bases, with 11 bases between them. Germline CDR1 reads SGHVS; CDR2 reads FQNEAQ.

This clonotype has at least ten counts. The chain couples TRBV5-6 to TRBJ1-6; TRBD1 aligns across 7 bases. Germline V gene lookup returns CDR1 SGHDT and CDR2 YYEEEE. J lost 5 bases, V lost 5 bases, and 4 bases had no gene match. The CDR3 is made up of 14 amino acids. CDR3 sequence (DNA): TGTGCCAGCAGTTCCGGGACAGATAATTCACCCCTCCACTTT. It translates to CASSSGTDNSPLHF.

This chain links TRBV6-2 or TRBV6-3 with TRBJ2-1; TRBD2 aligns across 12 bases. The CDR3 has 16 amino acids. Germline lookup yields CDR1 MNHEY and CDR2 SVGEGT. Trimming took 2 bases from V and 9 from J; bases not matched to a gene: 8. The CDR3 region is CASSYAGLAGFGEQFF. The CDR3 region has the DNA TGTGCCAGCAGTTACGCCGGACTAGCGGGATTCGGTGAGCAGTTCTTC.